Shown below are 22 T cell receptor beta chains from a single sample sequenced in a study of T cells in Graves' hyperthyroidism and ophthalmopathy. TCR beta CDR3 sequences were amplified from RNA transcripts. The HTBI primer set served for first-round RT-PCR of the TCR CDR3. TCRdb fed the multiplex PCR reads into MiXCR, producing one record per CDR3 protein. Among about 200,000 distinct CDR3 sequences listed, around 17% were seen once. The sequenced sample was blood. The receptor source for this set is a woman aged 45-65 years with Graves' hyperthyroidism.

The chain carries TRBV25-1 and TRBJ2-5; maybe TRBD2 (6 bases). The CDR3 sequence is 13 residues long. V dropped 4 bases and J dropped 5 bases, with 11 bases sitting between them. CDR1 and CDR2 from the germline V gene are MGHDK and SYGVNS. Here the CDR3 reads CASSVIGGETQYF. CDR3 in DNA: TGTGCCAGCAGTGTCATCGGAGGGGAGACCCAGTACTTC.

This clonotype was seen many times. The J gene is TRBJ2-1, the V gene TRBV12-3 or TRBV12-4; 9 nucleotides line up with TRBD2. The CDR3 has 15 amino acids. Trimming took 3 bases from V and 6 from J; bases not matched to a gene: 6. CDR3 loop: CASSFSGRDLNEQFF. DNA of the CDR3: TGTGCCAGCAGTTTTAGCGGGAGAGACCTCAATGAGCAGTTCTTC.

The chain has TRBV5-1 and TRBJ2-7; D might be TRBD1 (6 bases). The CDR3 is made up of 14 amino acids. V was cut by 7 bases and J by 0 bases, with 14 bases left in between. Germline loops: CDR1 SGHRS, CDR2 YFSETQ. DNA for the CDR3: TGCGCCAGCTCCCCCGGGACACACTCCTACGAGCAGTACTTC. Translation: CASSPGTHSYEQYF. Filled out from reference TRBV5-1 and TRBJ2-7, the complete variable domain reads KAGVTQTPRYLIKTRGQQVTLSCSPISGHRSVSWYQQTPGQGLQFLFEYFSETQRNKGNFPGRFSGRQFSNSRSEMNVSTLELGDSALYLCASSPGTHSYEQYFGPGTRLTVT.

This sequence joins TRBV7-8 and TRBJ1-5, with 7 bases matching TRBD1. There are 16 residues in the CDR3. The V and J ends lost 4 bases and 1 base, in that order; junction bases with no gene match: 7. The germline CDR1 and CDR2 sequences are SGHVS and FQNEAQ. CDR3: CASSSPGTESNQPQHF. CDR3 sequence (DNA): TGTGCCAGCAGCTCCCCCGGGACAGAGAGCAATCAGCCCCAGCATTTT.

This clonotype was seen repeatedly, ten times or more. The chain joins TRBV7-2 to TRBJ2-3; maybe TRBD2 (6 bases). The V gene's germline CDR1 is SGHTA and CDR2 FQGNSA. The CDR3 runs to 15 residues. V was clipped by 1 base and J by 6 bases, with 14 bases between them. CDR3 sequence: CASSLGAGLADTQYF. The CDR3 DNA is TGTGCCAGCAGCTTAGGGGCGGGATTGGCCGATACGCAGTATTTT.

For this clonotype: The junction does not match germline at one end; this may be a read error. The CDR3 is CASSFDSDNEQFF. Written as DNA, the CDR3 is TGCGCCAGCAGCTTTGATAGCGACAATGAGCAGTTCTTC. This chain joins TRBV13 and TRBJ2-1; weak D call: TRBD2 (5 bases). The CDR3 sequence is 13 residues long. The V gene's germline CDR1 is PRHDT and CDR2 FYEKMQ (reference sequence).

This clonotype was seen repeatedly, ten times or more. The chain is built from TRBV28 and TRBJ2-7; a possible D gene is TRBD2 (5 bases). Per germline, CDR1 MDHEN and CDR2 SYDVKM. This CDR3 contains 16 residues. V was pared by 1 base and J by 3 bases, with 16 bases between. The CDR3 region has the DNA TGTGCCAGCAGTTTATCCGCCACTAGTTTTAGCTACGAGCAGTACTTC. It encodes CASSLSATSFSYEQYF.

Many counts were recorded for this clonotype. The J gene is TRBJ2-7, the V gene TRBV29-1; 11 bases line up with TRBD2. Per the germline V gene, CDR1 is SQVTM and CDR2 is ANQGSEA. This CDR3 comprises 14 residues. Trimming removed 4 bases from V and 5 bases from J; junction bases left unmatched: 7. CDR3 region: CSVVLAGGQHEQYF. The CDR3 DNA follows: TGCAGCGTTGTCCTAGCGGGAGGCCAGCACGAGCAGTACTTC.

The CDR3 DNA follows: TGTGCCAGCAGTTTATCGGACAGGGGGGACGGCTACACCTTC. It yields the protein CASSLSDRGDGYTF. The chain uses TRBV12-3 or TRBV12-4 and TRBJ1-2; 10 bases are shared with TRBD1. There are 14 residues in the CDR3. With 2 bases clipped from V and 8 bases from J, the junction kept 5 bases outside the gene matches.

This clonotype has only a few counts. In DNA, the CDR3 is TGCGCCAGCAGCCAAACGGGAGTCAGAACCGGGGAGCTGTTTTTT. It codes for CASSQTGVRTGELFF. The rearrangement links TRBV4-1 to TRBJ2-2; possibly TRBD2 for D (6 bases). The V end lost 2 bases, the J end lost 5 bases, and 12 bases lay between the germline ends. This CDR3 comprises 15 residues. The germline V gene has CDR1 MGHRA and CDR2 YSYEKL.

With respect to this clonotype: A much larger clonotype is one base distant, so this may be a read error. The rearrangement joins TRBV20-1 to TRBJ2-1; tentative D call: TRBD2 (5 bases). The CDR3 has 15 amino acids. Deletions cut 3 bases from V and 12 bases from J, with 24 bases between. Looked up from germline, CDR1 is DFQATT and CDR2 is SNEGSKA (reference sequence). CDR3 sequence (DNA): TGCAGTGCTAGTTTGTTAAGGAGGCCCTGGGATGGGCAGTTCTTC. Translation gives CSASLLRRPWDGQFF.

The chain uses TRBV27 and TRBJ2-1; D is unclear. Germline assignment: CDR1 MNHEY and CDR2 SMNVEV (reference sequence). The CDR3 has 14 residues. Between the trimmed V and J ends, which lost 1 base and 4 bases, there was a span of 8 bases. CDR3 region: CASSLLRPYNEQFF. In DNA, the CDR3 is TGTGCCAGCAGTTTATTGCGCCCTTACAATGAGCAGTTCTTC.

At least ten counts were recorded for this clonotype. This chain links TRBV12-3 or TRBV12-4 with TRBJ2-5; D is unclear. V was shortened by 3 bases and J by 2 bases, with 19 bases between the two germline ends. The CDR3 spans 17 residues. CDR3 DNA: TGTGCCAGCAGTTTTGCGTTGGGGTGGAAAACGCAAGAGACCCAGTACTTC. Residues: CASSFALGWKTQETQYF.

This clonotype was seen many times. The chain joins TRBV18 to TRBJ1-5, with 7 bases identical to TRBD1. The length of the CDR3 is 15 residues. Germline CDR1 and CDR2: KGHSH and LQKENI. V shed 5 bases, J shed 7 bases, and the junction held 11 bases outside the gene matches. The CDR3 is CASSSRGSVGQPQHF. Written as DNA, the CDR3 is TGTGCCAGCTCATCCAGGGGGAGCGTTGGACAGCCCCAGCATTTT.

The chain carries TRBV20-1 and TRBJ1-1, with D tentatively TRBD1 (5 bases). Between the trimmed V and J ends, which lost 0 bases and 0 bases, there was a span of 17 bases. The CDR3 has 17 amino acids. The germline V gene encodes CDR1 DFQATT and CDR2 SNEGSKA (reference sequence). As DNA, the CDR3 is TGCAGTGCTAGAGATGGTTGGCGGCAGGGAGTGAACACTGAAGCTTTCTTT. This encodes CSARDGWRQGVNTEAFF.

This clonotype was detected ten times or more. V and J are TRBV11-2 and TRBJ1-1; D unclear. V was trimmed by 0 bases and J by 6 bases, leaving 8 bases between them. This CDR3 contains 13 residues. Germline V CDR1 and CDR2: SGHAT, FQNNGV. CDR3 sequence reads: CASSLDLSPEAFF. The DNA for the CDR3 is TGTGCCAGCAGCTTAGATTTGAGCCCTGAAGCTTTCTTT.

This clonotype has more than one count but fewer than ten. The chain links TRBV4-1 to TRBJ2-5; D ambiguous. Germline values: CDR1 MGHRA, CDR2 YSYEKL. V lost 0 bases, J lost 5 bases, and 4 bases lay in between. The CDR3 loop spans 12 amino acids. CDR3 nucleotide sequence: TGCGCCAGCAGCCAAGATACGGAGACCCAGTACTTC. It translates to CASSQDTETQYF.

Ten or more counts support this clonotype. The chain has TRBV18 and TRBJ1-1; the match to TRBD1 covers 8 bases. Germline-derived CDR1 and CDR2 are KGHSH and LQKENI. V shed 6 bases and J 3 bases; nucleotides not matched to a gene: 3. This CDR3 has 13 residues. The CDR3 DNA reads as TGTGCCAGCTCCAGGGGGCTGGACACTGAAGCTTTCTTT. This translates into CASSRGLDTEAFF.

This clonotype was found many times. The chain has TRBV3-1 and TRBJ2-7; possible D gene TRBD1, 6 bases. The CDR3 is made up of 14 amino acids. The V end was cut by 7 bases, the J end by 6 bases, with 19 bases between. CDR1 and CDR2 from the germline V gene are LGHDT and YNNKEL (reference sequence). The CDR3 coding sequence is TGTGCCAGCACAAGAGGGACATACCTGGGCGAGCAGTACTTC. Protein: CASTRGTYLGEQYF.

Comments on this clonotype: Being one base from a much bigger clone, this may be a read error. The chain couples TRBV10-2 to TRBJ1-1, with D hard to call. The CDR3 runs 12 residues. Trimming stripped 2 bases from V and 7 bases from J, with 8 bases between. Germline CDR1 reads WSHSY; CDR2 reads SAAADI. CDR3 bases: TGCGCCAGCAGTGAGATGCGGGGTGAAGCTTTCTTT. Translation gives CASSEMRGEAFF.

This clonotype was seen only a few times. The rearrangement uses TRBV4-2 and TRBJ2-2, with unresolved D. This CDR3 contains 16 residues. In germline, CDR1 is LGHNA, CDR2 YNFKEQ. The V end lost 3 bases, the J end lost 6 bases, and 17 bases lay between the germline ends. CDR3 DNA: TGTGCCAGCAGCCACGACTTTGAGAGCGAGGCCGGGGAGCTGTTTTTT. It yields the protein CASSHDFESEAGELFF.

This clonotype showed up just a few times. This could be a read error, since a much larger clone is one nucleotide away. V is TRBV30 and J is TRBJ2-3, with TRBD1 as a possible D gene (5 bases). CDR3 length: 13 residues. The V gene's germline CDR1 is GTSNPN and CDR2 SVGIG (reference sequence). The CDR3 DNA reads TGTGCCTGGAGTCAACAGGCCACAGATATGCAGTATTTT. This translates into CAWSQQATDMQYF.